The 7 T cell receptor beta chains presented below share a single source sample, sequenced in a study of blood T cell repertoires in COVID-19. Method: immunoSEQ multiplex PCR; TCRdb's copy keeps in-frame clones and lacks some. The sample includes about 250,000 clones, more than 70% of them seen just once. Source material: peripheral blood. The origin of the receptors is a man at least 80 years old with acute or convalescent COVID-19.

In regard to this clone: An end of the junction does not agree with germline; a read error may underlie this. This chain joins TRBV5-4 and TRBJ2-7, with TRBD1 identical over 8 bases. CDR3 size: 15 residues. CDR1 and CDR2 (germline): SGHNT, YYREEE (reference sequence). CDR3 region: CASRQEAGGSNEQYF. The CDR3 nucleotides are TGTGCCAGCAGACAAGAAGCAGGGGGCTCCAACGAGCAGTACTTC.

DNA of the CDR3: TGTGCCATCAGATCCGGGACAGGGTCCGAGCAGTACTTC. Protein product: CAIRSGTGSEQYF. The chain joins TRBV10-3 to TRBJ2-7; 9 bases align to TRBD1. This CDR3 comprises 13 residues. Germline V gene lookup returns CDR1 ENHRY and CDR2 SYGVKD. The V gene end was trimmed by 6 bases and the J gene end by 6 bases; junction bases not matched to a gene: 6.

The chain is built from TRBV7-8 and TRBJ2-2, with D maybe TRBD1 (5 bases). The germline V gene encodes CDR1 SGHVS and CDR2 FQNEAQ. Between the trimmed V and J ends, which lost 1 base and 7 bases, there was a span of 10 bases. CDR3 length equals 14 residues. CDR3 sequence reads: CASSLEGVGGELFF. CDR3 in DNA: TGTGCCAGCAGCTTAGAAGGGGTGGGCGGGGAGCTGTTTTTT.

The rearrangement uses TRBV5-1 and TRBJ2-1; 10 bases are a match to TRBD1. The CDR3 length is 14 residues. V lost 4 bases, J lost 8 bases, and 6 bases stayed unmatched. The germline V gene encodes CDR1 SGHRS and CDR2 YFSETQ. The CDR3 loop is CASSIPTGGDEQFF. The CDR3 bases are TGCGCCAGCAGCATCCCGACAGGGGGCGATGAGCAGTTCTTC.

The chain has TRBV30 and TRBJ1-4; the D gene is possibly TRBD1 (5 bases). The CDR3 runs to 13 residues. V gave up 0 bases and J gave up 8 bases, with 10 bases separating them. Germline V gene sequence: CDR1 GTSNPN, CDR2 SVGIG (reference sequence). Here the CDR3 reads CAWSVGEGEKLFF. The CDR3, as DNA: TGTGCCTGGAGTGTAGGGGAAGGCGAAAAACTGTTTTTT. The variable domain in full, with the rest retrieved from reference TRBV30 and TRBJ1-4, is SQTIHQWPATLVQPVGSPLSLECTVEGTSNPNLYWYRQAAGRGLQLLFYSVGIGQISSEVPQNLSASRPQDRQFILSSKKLLLSDSGFYLCAWSVGEGEKLFFGSGTQLSVL.

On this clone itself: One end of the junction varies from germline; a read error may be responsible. CDR3 sequence reads: CASSTETSNAEAFF. The CDR3 coding sequence is TGTGCCAGCTCGACAGAAACTTCGAACGCTGAAGCTTTCTTT. This sequence joins TRBV5-4 and TRBJ1-1, with D possibly TRBD1 on 5 matching bases. Germline V gene lookup returns CDR1 SGHNT and CDR2 YYREEE (reference sequence). This CDR3 is 14 amino acids long.

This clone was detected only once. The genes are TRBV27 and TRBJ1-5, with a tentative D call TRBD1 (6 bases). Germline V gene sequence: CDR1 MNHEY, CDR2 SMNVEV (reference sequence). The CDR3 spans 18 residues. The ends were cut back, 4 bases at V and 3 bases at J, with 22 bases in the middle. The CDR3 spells CASSYKWTEGESNQPQHF. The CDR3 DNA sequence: TGTGCCAGCAGTTACAAATGGACAGAAGGGGAGTCCAATCAGCCCCAGCATTTT.